This passage covers 24 T cell receptor beta chains from one sample sequenced in a study of shared T cell receptors in the human thymus. Assay: immunoSEQ multiplex PCR; the TCRdb copy retains only in-frame clones and omits some. The sample yields some 700,000 clones, 88% seen once. A further study also used this sample, focusing on human thymus T cells.

The material sequenced was thymocytes. The receptor source for this set is a boy in the first two years of life with a congenital heart defect.

This chain links TRBV25-1 with TRBJ2-3; TRBD1 is a possible D gene (5 bases). Germline values: CDR1 MGHDK, CDR2 SYGVNS. The CDR3 is 15 residues long. V was cut by 2 bases and J by 1 base, with 10 bases left in between. The CDR3 protein is CASSEGAERTDTQYF. Written as DNA, the CDR3 is TGTGCCAGCAGTGAAGGGGCAGAACGCACAGATACGCAGTATTTT.

This clone appeared once. The rearrangement joins TRBV14 to TRBJ2-5, with 7 bases lining up with TRBD2. The V and J ends lost 2 bases and 5 bases, in that order; junction bases with no gene match: 5. The CDR3 totals 14 residues. The germline CDR1 and CDR2 sequences are SGHDN and FVKESK. The DNA of the CDR3 is TGTGCCAGCAGCCAATGGACTAGGGGTGAGACCCAGTACTTC. This sequence encodes CASSQWTRGETQYF.

The chain combines TRBV14 with TRBJ1-3, with a weak D call TRBD1 (6 bases). V lost 1 base to trimming and J lost 0 bases, with 10 bases between them. The CDR3 totals 16 residues. Germline values: CDR1 SGHDN, CDR2 FVKESK. CDR3 DNA sequence: TGTGCCAGCAGCCAAGTGTGGACAGACTCTGGAAACACCATATATTTT. Its protein is CASSQVWTDSGNTIYF.

This clone was recorded once. The J gene is TRBJ2-7, the V gene TRBV27, with TRBD1 identical over 10 bases. Germline CDR1 MNHEY, CDR2 SMNVEV (reference sequence). With V trimmed by 8 bases and J by 3 bases, 10 bases remained unmatched. The CDR3 loop spans 15 amino acids. Here the CDR3 DNA reads TGTGCCAGCGCCTCCGAACGGACAGGGGGCTACGAGCAGTACTTC. Translating gives CASASERTGGYEQYF.

The chain links TRBV5-6 to TRBJ2-7; the D gene is possibly TRBD2 (6 bases). The CDR3 runs 15 residues. V was shortened by 1 base and J by 0 bases, with 11 bases between the two germline ends. CDR1 is SGHDT, CDR2 YYEEEE, per germline. CDR3 bases: TGTGCCAGCAGCTTGATTGCGGGGAGCTCCTACGAGCAGTACTTC. Protein product: CASSLIAGSSYEQYF.

The rearrangement uses TRBV9 and TRBJ2-2, with TRBD2 as a possible D gene (6 bases). The CDR3 covers 12 residues. Between the trimmed V and J ends, which lost 6 bases and 7 bases, there was a span of 10 bases. The germline V gene has CDR1 SGDLS and CDR2 YYNGEE. The CDR3 region is CASKRVGGELFF. DNA for the CDR3: TGTGCCAGCAAGCGGGTCGGCGGGGAGCTGTTTTTT.

This chain joins TRBV11-3 and TRBJ2-2; 8 nucleotides line up with TRBD1. Germline V lookup: CDR1 SGHNT, CDR2 YENEEA. V trimming: 5 bases; J trimming: 2 bases; junction bases outside the gene matches: 13. The CDR3 loop spans 18 amino acids. The chain's CDR3 is CASSPSRSDRANTGELFF. CDR3 sequence (DNA): TGTGCCAGCAGCCCCTCCCGGTCGGACAGGGCTAACACCGGGGAGCTGTTTTTT.

In DNA form, the CDR3 reads TGTGCCAGCAGCGCGGACAGGGGAGGGATCGAGCAGTACTTC. Protein: CASSADRGGIEQYF. This chain uses TRBV9 with TRBJ2-7, with 9 positions matching TRBD1. This CDR3 spans 14 amino acids. The junction had 7 bases not matched to a gene; V was cut back by 3 bases and J by 6 bases. Germline CDR1 is SGDLS and CDR2 is YYNGEE.

The chain uses TRBV28 and TRBJ2-7, with D possibly matching TRBD1 (6 bases). Trimming shortened V by 6 bases and J by 2 bases, and 26 bases separated the two germline ends. From germline, CDR1 is MDHEN and CDR2 SYDVKM. The CDR3 consists of 18 residues. The CDR3 sequence: CASSRRLGPYRDPYEQYF. DNA of the CDR3: TGTGCCAGCAGCAGACGCCTGGGCCCCTACAGGGATCCCTACGAGCAGTACTTC.

J is TRBJ1-5 and V is TRBV6-6; 7 nucleotides match TRBD1. CDR3 length equals 15 residues. The junction had 9 bases not matched to a gene; V was cut back by 7 bases and J by 3 bases. Germline values: CDR1 MNHNY, CDR2 SVGAGI (reference sequence). The CDR3 coding sequence is TGTGCCAGCACCGACCGACAGGGCCCCAATCAGCCCCAGCATTTT. Amino acid sequence: CASTDRQGPNQPQHF.

The chain employs TRBV7-2 and TRBJ2-2; 8 nucleotides line up with TRBD2. This CDR3 is 17 amino acids long. Germline CDR1 is SGHTA and CDR2 is FQGNSA. V was clipped by 3 bases and J by 5 bases; unmatched bases: 11. The CDR3 nucleotides read TGTGCCAGCAGCTTCCCGGGTCGCGGGAGGCGTACCGGGGAGCTGTTTTTT. It encodes CASSFPGRGRRTGELFF.

The chain carries TRBV14 and TRBJ2-1; a weak D match, TRBD2 (5 bases). V gave up 2 bases and J gave up 0 bases, with 14 bases separating them. The germline CDR1 and CDR2 sequences are SGHDN and FVKESK. This CDR3 has 17 residues. The CDR3 nucleotides are TGTGCCAGCAGCCAAAGTCGTTGGGAGAGCTCCTACAATGAGCAGTTCTTC. This codes for CASSQSRWESSYNEQFF.

The chain combines TRBV5-1 with TRBJ2-7, with a weak D call TRBD1 (6 bases). The CDR3 is 11 amino acids. CDR1 and CDR2 (germline): SGHRS, YFSETQ. The V gene lost 2 bases and the J gene lost 6 bases, with 6 bases spanning the gap. As DNA, the CDR3 is TGCGCCAGCAGCTTCAGGGGCGAGCAGTACTTC. This codes for CASSFRGEQYF.

V and J are TRBV28 and TRBJ1-5; 9 bases are shared with TRBD1. CDR1 is MDHEN, CDR2 SYDVKM, per germline. The CDR3 has 19 residues. The ends lost 3 bases at V and 0 bases at J; junction bases unmatched: 12. In nucleotides, the CDR3 is TGTGCCAGCAGTTTCGCGCCCGACAGGGGGGTGGATAGCAATCAGCCCCAGCATTTT. It codes for CASSFAPDRGVDSNQPQHF.

V gene TRBV6-6 combines with J gene TRBJ2-7; 10 nucleotides agree with TRBD2. The length of the CDR3 is 15 residues. V shed 6 bases and J 4 bases; nucleotides not matched to a gene: 9. In germline, CDR1 is MNHNY, CDR2 SVGAGI (reference sequence). Here the CDR3 reads CASRTGLAAPYEQYF. CDR3 DNA sequence: TGTGCCAGCAGAACCGGACTAGCGGCACCTTACGAGCAGTACTTC.

This rearrangement joins TRBV7-8 to TRBJ2-1; 7 bases line up with TRBD2. The CDR3 sequence is 15 residues long. The V and J ends lost 3 bases and 10 bases, in that order; junction bases with no gene match: 12. From germline, CDR1 is SGHVS and CDR2 FQNEAQ. For the CDR3, the DNA is TGTGCCAGCAGCTTGGGGGGAGGGGCTCGCTGGGAGCAGTTCTTC. Encoded protein: CASSLGGGARWEQFF. Supplemented by reference TRBV7-8 and TRBJ2-1, the full variable domain reads GAGVSQSPRYKVAKRGQDVALRCDPISGHVSLFWYQQALGQGPEFLTYFQNEAQLDKSGLPSDRFFAERPEGSVSTLKIQRTQQEDSAVYLCASSLGGGARWEQFFGPGTRLTVL.

V is TRBV27 and J is TRBJ2-5; 7 nucleotides match TRBD2. The germline gives CDR1 MNHEY, CDR2 SMNVEV (reference sequence). Unmatched junction bases numbered 7, after V lost 2 bases and J lost 4 bases. This CDR3 has 15 residues. The CDR3 reads CASSLGVGGRETQYF. As DNA, the CDR3 is TGTGCCAGCAGTTTAGGTGTGGGCGGGAGAGAGACCCAGTACTTC.

This chain connects TRBV27 to TRBJ2-1, with 10 bases that match TRBD2. The germline gives CDR1 MNHEY, CDR2 SMNVEV (reference sequence). Losses at the gene ends were 7 bases for V and 2 bases for J; bases not matched to a gene: 11. The CDR3 covers 17 residues. CDR3 protein: CASKTQTSGPTYNEQFF. The CDR3 bases are TGTGCCAGCAAAACCCAGACTAGCGGGCCCACCTACAATGAGCAGTTCTTC.

This sequence joins TRBV30 and TRBJ2-7; maybe TRBD2 (6 bases). Deletions cut 0 bases from V and 0 bases from J, with 18 bases between. This CDR3 has 17 amino acids. Germline CDR1 is GTSNPN and CDR2 is SVGIG (reference sequence). CDR3 loop: CAWSVPVGGRRSYEQYF. Here the CDR3 DNA reads TGTGCCTGGAGTGTACCCGTGGGGGGACGGCGCTCCTACGAGCAGTACTTC.

The chain combines TRBV5-6 with TRBJ2-3, with 10 bases aligning to TRBD1. Germline V gives CDR1 SGHDT, CDR2 YYEEEE. The J segment lost 5 bases and the V segment lost 4 bases, leaving 7 bases of the junction unmatched. This CDR3 comprises 15 residues. The CDR3 is CASSAGTGAGDTQYF. The CDR3 nucleotides are TGTGCCAGCAGCGCCGGGACAGGGGCTGGAGATACGCAGTATTTT. Variable domain in full (rest from reference TRBV5-6 and TRBJ2-3): DAGVTQSPTHLIKTRGQQVTLRCSPKSGHDTVSWYQQALGQGPQFIFQYYEEEERQRGNFPDRFSGHQFPNYSSELNVNALLLGDSALYLCASSAGTGAGDTQYFGPGTRLTVL.

Written as DNA, the CDR3 is TGTGCCAGCAGTTTACCTCGGGGGACTAGCGCGATCCACGAGCAGTACTTC. The encoded protein is CASSLPRGTSAIHEQYF. The chain carries TRBV28 and TRBJ2-7; 10 bases fit TRBD2. V dropped 2 bases and J dropped 5; count of bases not matched to a gene: 12. This CDR3 has 17 amino acids. CDR1 MDHEN and CDR2 SYDVKM come from the germline V gene.

This clone was observed once. The chain employs TRBV6-1 and TRBJ2-6; 7 bases are a match to TRBD2. J was trimmed by 4 bases and V by 6 bases; bases with no gene match: 6. The CDR3 extends over 15 amino acids. CDR1 MNHNS and CDR2 SASEGT come from the germline V gene. CDR3 in DNA: TGTGCCAGCAGGGGGGGAGGGCCCGGGGCCAACGTCCTGACTTTC. It specifies CASRGGGPGANVLTF.

The chain combines TRBV11-3 with TRBJ2-7; D is unresolved. The CDR3 length is 13 residues. Trimming removed 3 bases from V and 3 bases from J, with 9 bases in between. Germline V gene lookup returns CDR1 SGHNT and CDR2 YENEEA. The CDR3 bases are TGTGCCAGCAGCTTTGGGCCAGACTACGAGCAGTACTTC. Translation: CASSFGPDYEQYF.

This chain links TRBV5-1 with TRBJ1-2; tentative D call: TRBD1 (6 bases). CDR1 and CDR2 (germline): SGHRS, YFSETQ. V was cut by 4 bases and J by 6 bases, with 19 bases left in between. The CDR3 length is 15 residues. The CDR3 DNA is TGCGCCAGCAGCCCGGGACACCCCCTCGCTAATGGCTACACCTTC. It translates to CASSPGHPLANGYTF.